This T cell receptor (beta chain) was retrieved from a study of regulatory T cells in long-lasting Graves disease. Study outcomes and limitations: The persistent group shared about 2,500 public clonotypes, more than the approximately 970 shared by new patients.

Losses at the gene ends were 6 bases for V and 3 bases for J; bases not matched to a gene: 5. CDR1 and CDR2 from the germline V gene are MNHNS and SASEGT. The CDR3 runs 13 residues. Sample time point: newly diagnosed GD, antithyroid drugs for less than 3 months. RNA isolated from PBMCs was used to make the TCR library. Building of the TCR beta libraries involved iRepertoire HTBI primers and Arm-PCR of CDR3 regions. TCRdb ran MiXCR on the multiplex PCR reads and lists one entry per CDR3 protein. The sample records 400,000 to 500,000 distinct CDR3 sequences, about 16% being singletons. The sample holds many counts of this clonotype. Its antigen remains unknown. The sample was also reused in another study, on T cells in Graves' hyperthyroidism and ophthalmopathy. Per that study: The majority of expanded thyroid clonotypes above 0.001 also appeared in blood.

The genes are TRBV6-1 and TRBJ2-7; 7 positions agree with TRBD2. Sequencing used peripheral blood mononuclear cells (PBMCs), obtained at new diagnosis, from a patient treated with antithyroid drugs. The TCR was taken from a woman aged 18-29 years with Graves disease. CDR3 DNA sequence: TGTGCCAGCAGGCTAGCGGCTTACTACGAGCAGTACTTC. As protein: CASRLAAYYEQYF.